Below, 20 T cell receptor beta chains from the same sample are listed, as sequenced in a study of blood T cell repertoires in COVID-19 (dated by TCRdb to 2018 to 2020). Libraries were constructed by the immunoSEQ multiplex PCR assay. Sourced from immuneACCESS, this table was stored by TCRdb with only in-frame sequences that have V and J called. A share of the clones is absent; for the studies checked, an unresolved V gene accounts for under half, and the remainder has no known explanation. The sample table shows roughly 30,000 clones, and less than 80% are seen once. The top ten clones comprise 40% of the sample. The specimen was peripheral blood. The source of these receptors is an older man with acute or convalescent COVID-19.

The rearrangement links TRBV14 to TRBJ2-4; 7 bases agree with TRBD1. Germline V gives CDR1 SGHDN, CDR2 FVKESK. V shed 2 bases and J 7 bases; nucleotides not matched to a gene: 5. This CDR3 comprises 14 residues. Here the CDR3 reads CASSQLGRGNIQYF. In nucleotides, the CDR3 is TGTGCCAGCAGCCAACTGGGCAGGGGGAACATTCAGTACTTC.

This chain links TRBV7-2 with TRBJ1-6, with TRBD1 matching 9 bases. The J segment lost 8 bases and the V segment lost 0 bases, leaving 2 bases of the junction unmatched. CDR1 SGHTA and CDR2 FQGNSA come from the germline V gene. The CDR3 is 15 residues long. CDR3 amino acids: CASSLAGQGYSPLHF. The DNA of the CDR3 is TGTGCCAGCAGCTTAGCGGGACAGGGATATTCACCCCTCCACTTT.

V is TRBV10-3 and J is TRBJ1-5; D perhaps matches TRBD1 (6 bases). The V and J ends lost 10 bases and 2 bases respectively, with 15 bases between them. Germline V gives CDR1 ENHRY, CDR2 SYGVKD. The CDR3 contains 14 residues. The CDR3, as DNA: TGTGCCACGAGTCTAGGGGGTGGCAATCAGCCCCAGCATTTT. Residues: CATSLGGGNQPQHF.

At least ten counts were recorded for this clone. The rearrangement uses TRBV7-9 and TRBJ2-7; D gene uncertain. V was pared by 7 bases and J by 5 bases, with 12 bases between. This CDR3 has 12 amino acids. Germline CDR1 is SEHNR and CDR2 is FQNEAQ (reference sequence). The chain's CDR3 is CASTSRQDEQYF. CDR3 coding DNA: TGTGCCAGCACCTCACGGCAGGACGAGCAGTACTTC.

This sequence joins TRBV6-6 and TRBJ2-2; D perhaps matches TRBD1 (5 bases). Germline V gene sequence: CDR1 MNHNY, CDR2 SVGAGI (reference sequence). The CDR3 spans 15 residues. V lost 6 bases and J 6 bases, leaving 17 bases between the germline ends. The CDR3 bases are TGTGCCAGCAGACCTTCAACAGGACCGGCCGGGGAGCTGTTTTTT. This codes for CASRPSTGPAGELFF.

This clone was found a few times. The V call is TRBV6-5, the J call TRBJ2-7, with unresolved D. V lost 2 bases and J 3 bases, leaving 14 bases between the germline ends. Germline V lookup: CDR1 MNHEY, CDR2 SVGAGI. The CDR3 consists of 15 residues. In nucleotides, the CDR3 is TGTGCCAGCAGTTACGTAGTTTCAGGTTACTACGAGCAGTACTTC. It encodes CASSYVVSGYYEQYF.

This chain joins TRBV19 and TRBJ1-1; TRBD1 might be the D (6 bases). CDR1 is LNHDA and CDR2 is SQIVND in the germline V gene (reference sequence). The CDR3 is 15 amino acids. The ends were cut back, 7 bases at V and 3 bases at J, with 18 bases in the middle. In DNA form, the CDR3 reads TGTGCCAGTAACCCACAGGGTTACTATTACACTGAAGCTTTCTTT. This codes for CASNPQGYYYTEAFF.

J is TRBJ2-3 and V is TRBV7-6, with 10 positions matching TRBD2. CDR1 is SGHVS, CDR2 FNYEAQ, per germline. J gave up 5 bases and V 4 bases, and 9 bases lay outside the gene matches. The length of the CDR3 is 16 residues. The CDR3 coding sequence is TGTGCCAGCAGCTCACCGACACTAGCGGGGCAAGATACGCAGTATTTT. It translates to CASSSPTLAGQDTQYF.

The table lists this clone with a count of one. The chain links TRBV6-5 to TRBJ1-5; D possibly corresponds to TRBD1 (6 bases). The CDR3 has 12 amino acids. CDR1 and CDR2 from the germline V gene are MNHEY and SVGAGI. Trimming removed 9 bases from V and 6 bases from J, with 12 bases in between. This chain's CDR3 is CASGTSAQPQHF. The DNA of the CDR3 is TGTGCCAGTGGGACATCCGCTCAGCCCCAGCATTTT.

The chain has TRBV6-5 and TRBJ1-1; D gene unclear. The CDR3 consists of 15 residues. Trimming took off 6 bases at V and 0 bases at J, with 14 bases between the two ends. Germline V gene sequence: CDR1 MNHEY, CDR2 SVGAGI. Here the CDR3 DNA reads TGTGCCAGCAGGCACGGAGGGATTCTGAACACTGAAGCTTTCTTT. It encodes CASRHGGILNTEAFF.

This clone was observed a handful of times. The rearrangement uses TRBV7-3 and TRBJ1-1; tentative D call: TRBD1 (5 bases). The CDR3 extends over 14 amino acids. CDR1 and CDR2 from the germline V gene are SGHTA and FQGTGA. Trimming shortened V by 2 bases and J by 1 base, and 8 bases separated the two germline ends. The CDR3: CASSLDGGNTEAFF. Written as DNA, the CDR3 is TGTGCCAGCAGCTTAGACGGGGGGAACACTGAAGCTTTCTTT.

This sequence joins TRBV3-1 (or the pseudogene TRBV3-2) and TRBJ2-7, with 11 nucleotides matching TRBD1. The CDR3 spans 16 residues. Germline V CDR1 and CDR2: LGHDT, YNNKEL (reference sequence). The J segment lost 3 bases and the V segment lost 0 bases, leaving 4 bases of the junction unmatched. CDR3 bases: TGTGCCAGCAGCCAAGATCTTGGGACAGGGGGCTACGAGCAGTACTTC. Amino acids: CASSQDLGTGGYEQYF.

This chain joins TRBV7-9 and TRBJ2-3, with a possible D match to TRBD2 (5 bases). V shed 5 bases and J shed 1 base, with 10 bases lying between them. CDR1 SEHNR and CDR2 FQNEAQ come from the germline V gene (reference sequence). CDR3 size: 14 residues. The CDR3 nucleotides read TGTGCCAGCAGCCCGTGGACTGGCACAGATACGCAGTATTTT. Its protein product is CASSPWTGTDTQYF.

This clone was recorded only once. J is TRBJ2-6 and V is TRBV7-3; tentatively, D is TRBD1 (5 bases). CDR1 SGHTA and CDR2 FQGTGA come from the germline V gene. V was trimmed by 3 bases and J by 0 bases, leaving 6 bases between them. The CDR3 runs 15 residues. The DNA for the CDR3 is TGTGCCAGCAGCTTCCAGGGCTCTGGGGCCAACGTCCTGACTTTC. Its translation is CASSFQGSGANVLTF. The whole variable domain, remainder taken from reference TRBV7-3 and TRBJ2-6, is GAGVSQTPSNKVTEKGKYVELRCDPISGHTALYWYRQSLGQGPEFLIYFQGTGAADDSGLPNDRFFAVRPEGSVSTLKIQRTERGDSAVYLCASSFQGSGANVLTFGAGSRLTVL.

The rearrangement links TRBV7-9 to TRBJ1-1; D remains ambiguous. There are 15 residues in the CDR3. Trimming took off 6 bases at V and 1 base at J, with 15 bases between the two ends. The V gene's germline CDR1 is SEHNR and CDR2 FQNEAQ (reference sequence). CDR3 in amino acids: CASRSPRSGNTEAFF. CDR3 sequence (DNA): TGTGCCAGCAGGTCTCCCCGATCAGGGAACACTGAAGCTTTCTTT.

This clone has more than one count but fewer than ten. The chain employs TRBV5-4 and TRBJ2-1; TRBD1 matches 11 bases. The CDR3 sequence is 15 residues long. Germline V gives CDR1 SGHNT, CDR2 YYREEE (reference sequence). J gave up 8 bases and V 4 bases, and 8 bases lay outside the gene matches. CDR3 coding DNA: TGTGCCAGCAGCCCAGGGACAGGGGGAAATGATGAGCAGTTCTTC. Its translation is CASSPGTGGNDEQFF.

This clone has only one observation. CDR3 DNA sequence: TGTGCCAGCAGGGGGACAGGGGTAGGCTATGGCTACACCTTC. It encodes CASRGTGVGYGYTF. This sequence joins TRBV27 and TRBJ1-2, with 10 bases fitting TRBD1. There are 14 residues in the CDR3. V dropped 6 bases and J dropped 4; count of bases not matched to a gene: 5. Looked up from germline, CDR1 is MNHEY and CDR2 is SMNVEV (reference sequence).

The genes are TRBV2 and TRBJ2-7, with D perhaps TRBD2 (6 bases). This CDR3 spans 13 amino acids. Trimming took 4 bases from V and 0 from J, leaving 7 bases between them. Looked up from germline, CDR1 is SNHLY and CDR2 is FYNNEI. The CDR3 DNA reads TGTGCCAGCAGTGGGGACTTCTCCTACGAGCAGTACTTC. Translation gives CASSGDFSYEQYF.

J is TRBJ1-1 and V is TRBV5-1, with 7 nucleotides matching TRBD1. Per germline, CDR1 SGHRS and CDR2 YFSETQ. The CDR3 sequence is 13 residues long. Trimming at V came to 0 bases and at J to 7 bases, leaving 3 bases not matched to a gene. The DNA of the CDR3 is TGCGCCAGCAGCTTGGGAGGGGACAGTGAAGCTTTCTTT. Protein sequence: CASSLGGDSEAFF.

The rearrangement uses TRBV4-1 and TRBJ2-3; 12 bases are shared with TRBD2. J was trimmed by 0 bases and V by 4 bases; bases with no gene match: 5. Looked up from germline, CDR1 is MGHRA and CDR2 is YSYEKL. The length of the CDR3 is 17 residues. The DNA of the CDR3 is TGCGCCAGCAGCCCTTCCGGGACTAGCGGGAGCACAGATACGCAGTATTTT. Protein sequence: CASSPSGTSGSTDTQYF.